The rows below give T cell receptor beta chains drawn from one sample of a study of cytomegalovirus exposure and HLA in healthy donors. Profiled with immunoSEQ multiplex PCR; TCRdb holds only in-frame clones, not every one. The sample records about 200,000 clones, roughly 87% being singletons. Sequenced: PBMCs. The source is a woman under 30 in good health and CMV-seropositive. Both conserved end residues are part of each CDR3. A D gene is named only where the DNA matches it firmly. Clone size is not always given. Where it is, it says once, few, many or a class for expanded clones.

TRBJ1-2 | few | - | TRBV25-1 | TGTGCCAGCAGTGAAGGCTACGTTGGAGGTGGCTACACCTTC | CASSEGYVGGGYTF
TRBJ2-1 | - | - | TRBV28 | TGTGCGCATGAGGGCCCCTACAATGAGCAGTTCTTC | CAHEGPYNEQFF
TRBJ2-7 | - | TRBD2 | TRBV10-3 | TGTGCCATCAGTGAGTCCCTAGCGGTAAGCTCCTACGAGCAGTACTTC | CAISESLAVSSYEQYF
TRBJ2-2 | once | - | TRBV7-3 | TGTGCCAGCAAAAAATCAGGTCTGAACACCGGGGAGCTGTTTTTT | CASKKSGLNTGELFF
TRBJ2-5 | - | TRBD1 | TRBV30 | TGTGCCTGGAGTAATGAGGGACAGGGGGCGGGGGAGTACCAAGAGACCCAGTACTTC | CAWSNEGQGAGEYQETQYF
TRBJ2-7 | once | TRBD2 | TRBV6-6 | TGTGCCAGCAGTCGGAAAAGGGCGGGAGGGGGGTACGAGCAGTACTTC | CASSRKRAGGGYEQYF
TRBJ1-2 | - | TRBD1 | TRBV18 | TGTGCCAGCTCACCGGACAGGGGGTCCCCCTATGGCTACACCTTC | CASSPDRGSPYGYTF
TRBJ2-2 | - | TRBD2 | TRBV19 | TGTGCCAGTAGTCGGGTGCGGGGGAGTGGGACCGGGGAGCTGTTTTTT | CASSRVRGSGTGELFF
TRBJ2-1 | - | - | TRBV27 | TGTGCCAGCAGTTTATCGGCGGGACCTAACTACAATGAGCAGTTCTTC | CASSLSAGPNYNEQFF
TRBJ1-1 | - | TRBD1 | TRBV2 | TGTGCCAGCAGATTCCCCCCAGGGGGACACACTGAAGCTTTCTTT | CASRFPPGGHTEAFF
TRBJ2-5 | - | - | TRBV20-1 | TGCAGTGCGATGGACTTTCGAACCCAGTACTTC | CSAMDFRTQYF
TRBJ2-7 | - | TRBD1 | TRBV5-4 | TGTGCCAGCAGCGTCGACAGGGTCGAGCAGTACTTC | CASSVDRVEQYF
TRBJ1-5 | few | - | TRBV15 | TGTGCCACCAGCCTAGCGGGAACAGGGCGCAATCAGCCCCAGCATTTT | CATSLAGTGRNQPQHF
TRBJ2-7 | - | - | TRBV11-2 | TGTGCCAGCAGCTTAGGGCCCGGGTCCTACGAGCAGTACTTC | CASSLGPGSYEQYF
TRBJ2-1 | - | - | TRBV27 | TGTGCCAGCAGTTCCTTATTTTCCTACAATGAGCAGTTCTTC | CASSSLFSYNEQFF
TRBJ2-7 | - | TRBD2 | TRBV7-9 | TGTGCCAGCAGCTTAGAAGGGACTAGCGTGTCCTACGAGCAGTACTTC | CASSLEGTSVSYEQYF
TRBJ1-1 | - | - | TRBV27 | TGTGCCAGCAGTTCGAACTTGCATATGAACACTGAAGCTTTCTTT | CASSSNLHMNTEAFF
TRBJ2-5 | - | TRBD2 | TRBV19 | TGTGCCAGTACCACTAGCGGGAGACAAGAGACCCAGTACTTC | CASTTSGRQETQYF